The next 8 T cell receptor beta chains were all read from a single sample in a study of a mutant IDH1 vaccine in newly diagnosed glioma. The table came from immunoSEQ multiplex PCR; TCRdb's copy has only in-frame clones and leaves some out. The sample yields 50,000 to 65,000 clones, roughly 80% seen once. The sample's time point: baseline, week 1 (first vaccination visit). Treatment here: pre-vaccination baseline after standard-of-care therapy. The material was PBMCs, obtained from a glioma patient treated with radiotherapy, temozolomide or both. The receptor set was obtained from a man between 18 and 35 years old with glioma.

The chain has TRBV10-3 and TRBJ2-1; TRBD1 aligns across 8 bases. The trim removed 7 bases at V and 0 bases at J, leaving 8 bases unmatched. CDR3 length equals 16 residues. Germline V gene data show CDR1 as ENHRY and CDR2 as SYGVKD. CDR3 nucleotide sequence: TGTGCCATCACTACGACAGGGGATGGCTCCTACAATGAGCAGTTCTTC. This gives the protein CAITTTGDGSYNEQFF.

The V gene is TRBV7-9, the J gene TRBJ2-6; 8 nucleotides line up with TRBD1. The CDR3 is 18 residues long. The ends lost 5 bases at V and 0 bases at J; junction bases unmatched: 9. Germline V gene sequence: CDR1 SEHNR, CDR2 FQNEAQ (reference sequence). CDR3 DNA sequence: TGTGCCAGCAGCGCCTGGACAGGGATCGACTCTGGGGCCAACGTCCTGACTTTC. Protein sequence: CASSAWTGIDSGANVLTF.

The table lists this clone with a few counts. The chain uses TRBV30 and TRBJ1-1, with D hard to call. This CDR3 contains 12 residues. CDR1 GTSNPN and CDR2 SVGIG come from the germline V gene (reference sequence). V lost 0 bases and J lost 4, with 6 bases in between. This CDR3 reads CAWSVASTEAFF. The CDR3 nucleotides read TGTGCCTGGAGTGTGGCTTCCACTGAAGCTTTCTTT. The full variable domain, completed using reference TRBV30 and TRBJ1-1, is SQTIHQWPATLVQPVGSPLSLECTVEGTSNPNLYWYRQAAGRGLQLLFYSVGIGQISSEVPQNLSASRPQDRQFILSSKKLLLSDSGFYLCAWSVASTEAFFGQGTRLTVV.

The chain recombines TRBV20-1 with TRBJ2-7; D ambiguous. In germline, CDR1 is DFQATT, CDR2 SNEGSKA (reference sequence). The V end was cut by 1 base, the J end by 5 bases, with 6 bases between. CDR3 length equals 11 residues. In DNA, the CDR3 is TGCAGTGCTAGAGCCGGGCACGAGCAGTACTTC. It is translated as CSARAGHEQYF.

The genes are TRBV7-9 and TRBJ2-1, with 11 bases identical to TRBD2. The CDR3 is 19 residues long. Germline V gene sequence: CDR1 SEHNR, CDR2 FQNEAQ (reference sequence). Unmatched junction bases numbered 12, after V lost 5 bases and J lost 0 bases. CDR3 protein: CASSPRLGTSGHSYNEQFF. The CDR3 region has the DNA TGTGCCAGCAGCCCGCGACTGGGGACTAGCGGACACTCCTACAATGAGCAGTTCTTC.

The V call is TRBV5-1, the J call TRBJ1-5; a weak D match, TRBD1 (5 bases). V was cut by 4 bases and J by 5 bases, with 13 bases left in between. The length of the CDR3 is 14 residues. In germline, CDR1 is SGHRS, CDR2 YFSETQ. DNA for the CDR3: TGCGCCAGCAGCCCGGGAGGGGTTGATCAGCCCCAGCATTTT. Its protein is CASSPGGVDQPQHF. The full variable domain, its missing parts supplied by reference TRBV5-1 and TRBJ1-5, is KAGVTQTPRYLIKTRGQQVTLSCSPISGHRSVSWYQQTPGQGLQFLFEYFSETQRNKGNFPGRFSGRQFSNSRSEMNVSTLELGDSALYLCASSPGGVDQPQHFGDGTRLSIL.

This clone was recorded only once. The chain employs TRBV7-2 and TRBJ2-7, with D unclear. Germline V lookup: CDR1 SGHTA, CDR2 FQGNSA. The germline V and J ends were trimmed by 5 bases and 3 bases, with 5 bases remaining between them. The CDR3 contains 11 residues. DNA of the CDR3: TGTGCCAGCAGCGCCCACTACGAGCAGTACTTC. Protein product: CASSAHYEQYF. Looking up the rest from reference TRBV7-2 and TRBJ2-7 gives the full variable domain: GAGVSQSPSNKVTEKGKDVELRCDPISGHTALYWYRQSLGQGLEFLIYFQGNSAPDKSGLPSDRFSAERTGGSVSTLTIQRTQQEDSAVYLCASSAHYEQYFGPGTRLTVT.

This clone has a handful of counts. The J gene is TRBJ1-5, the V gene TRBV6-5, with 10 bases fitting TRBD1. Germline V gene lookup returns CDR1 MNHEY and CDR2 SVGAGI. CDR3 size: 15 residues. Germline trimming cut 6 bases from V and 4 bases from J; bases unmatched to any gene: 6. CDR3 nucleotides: TGTGCCAGCAGGAGGGACAGGGGTTCGAATCAGCCCCAGCATTTT. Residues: CASRRDRGSNQPQHF.